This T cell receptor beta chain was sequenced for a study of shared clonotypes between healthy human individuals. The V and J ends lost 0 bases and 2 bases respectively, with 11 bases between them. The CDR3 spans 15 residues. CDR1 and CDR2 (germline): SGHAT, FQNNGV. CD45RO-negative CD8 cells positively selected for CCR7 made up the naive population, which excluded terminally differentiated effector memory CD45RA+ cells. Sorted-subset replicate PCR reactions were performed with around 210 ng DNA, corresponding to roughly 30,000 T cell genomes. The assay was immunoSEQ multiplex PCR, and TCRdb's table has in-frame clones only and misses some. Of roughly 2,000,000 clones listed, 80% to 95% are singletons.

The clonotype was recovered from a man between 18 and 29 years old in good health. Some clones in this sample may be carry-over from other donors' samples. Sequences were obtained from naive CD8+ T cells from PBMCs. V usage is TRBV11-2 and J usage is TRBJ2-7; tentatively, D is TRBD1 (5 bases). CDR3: CASSLEGAETYEQYF. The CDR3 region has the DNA TGTGCCAGCAGCTTAGAAGGGGCGGAAACCTACGAGCAGTACTTC.